These 15 T cell receptor beta chains came from one sample sequenced in a study of T cell repertoires in cytomegalovirus infection. TCRdb used MiXCR to reprocess the reads, holding one entry per CDR3 protein. The data hold roughly 310,000 distinct CDR3 sequences, with about 17% observed a single time. What was sequenced was PBMCs. The receptors originated from a human donor in good health (CMV status not recorded). Some clones in this sample may be carry-over from other donors' samples.

This clonotype was seen a handful of times. This chain uses TRBV20-1 with TRBJ2-7, with D possibly being TRBD1 (5 bases). The germline V and J ends were trimmed by 3 bases and 2 bases, with 11 bases remaining between them. Germline V gene data show CDR1 as DFQATT and CDR2 as SNEGSKA (reference sequence). CDR3 length: 13 residues. The CDR3 sequence: CSASDDRAYEQYF. The CDR3 nucleotides are TGCAGTGCTAGTGACGACAGAGCCTACGAGCAGTACTTC.

This chain uses TRBV7-9 with TRBJ1-4; D unclear. V lost 4 bases, J lost 8 bases, and 23 bases lay in between. The CDR3 spans 17 residues. The V gene's germline CDR1 is SEHNR and CDR2 FQNEAQ (reference sequence). CDR3 coding DNA: TGTGCCAGCAGCTCAACCAAATCGTTTGAAAGGAGGGAAAAACTGTTTTTT. Amino acid sequence: CASSSTKSFERREKLFF.

Worth noting for this clonotype: Because it lacks the conserved phenylalanine or tryptophan at the end, this CDR3 is likely a read error. V and J are TRBV7-3 and TRBJ2-2, with no clear D. The CDR3 is 14 amino acids. Trimming stripped 6 bases from V and 1 base from J, with 9 bases between. Germline CDR1 and CDR2: SGHTA and FQGTGA. The CDR3 here is CASSWTGNTGELFS. CDR3 in DNA: TGTGCCAGCAGTTGGACGGGGAACACCGGGGAGCTGTTTTCT.

This clonotype was detected many times. The chain carries TRBV7-2 and TRBJ1-2; TRBD1 aligns across 10 bases. J was trimmed by 8 bases and V by 5 bases; bases with no gene match: 8. Looked up from germline, CDR1 is SGHTA and CDR2 is FQGNSA. The CDR3 covers 14 residues. In nucleotides, the CDR3 is TGTGCCAGCAGCGTAGACAGGGGGCAGAGGGGCTACACCTTC. Amino acid sequence: CASSVDRGQRGYTF.

This clonotype was seen a few times. The chain carries TRBV2 and TRBJ1-2; D is uncertain. Looked up from germline, CDR1 is SNHLY and CDR2 is FYNNEI. There are 16 residues in the CDR3. With 3 bases removed from V and 2 bases from J, the gap between germline ends came to 16 bases. Here the CDR3 reads CASSDGLISSNYGYTF. CDR3 sequence (DNA): TGTGCCAGCAGTGACGGGTTGATTAGTTCGAACTATGGCTACACCTTC.

The chain has TRBV10-3 and TRBJ2-5, with TRBD1 identical over 12 bases. The length of the CDR3 is 16 residues. CDR1 and CDR2 (germline): ENHRY, SYGVKD. V lost 4 bases, J lost 4 bases, and 7 bases stayed unmatched. In DNA, the CDR3 is TGTGCCATCAGTGTCCCCGGGACAGGGGGCGCAGAGACCCAGTACTTC. Translated, it gives CAISVPGTGGAETQYF.

This clonotype was recorded many times. V and J are TRBV18 and TRBJ2-3; unclear D gene. The CDR3 has 14 residues. CDR1 and CDR2 from the germline V gene are KGHSH and LQKENI. V was cut by 0 bases and J by 0 bases, with 4 bases left in between. The CDR3 region is CASSPPVSTDTQYF. The CDR3 DNA reads as TGTGCCAGCTCACCACCAGTCAGCACAGATACGCAGTATTTT.

The J gene is TRBJ1-1, the V gene TRBV6-6; D unclear. The CDR3 consists of 14 residues. The V gene's germline CDR1 is MNHNY and CDR2 SVGAGI (reference sequence). The V end was cut by 7 bases, the J end by 3 bases, with 15 bases between. CDR3 bases: TGTGCCAGCAACGACGACATGGGAGACACTGAAGCTTTCTTT. It codes for CASNDDMGDTEAFF.

There are a few counts of this clonotype. V is TRBV5-4 and J is TRBJ2-1; D is undetermined. Germline loops: CDR1 SGHNT, CDR2 YYREEE (reference sequence). V was cut by 1 base and J by 7 bases, with 3 bases left in between. The CDR3 totals 11 residues. The CDR3 DNA reads as TGTGCCAGCAGCTTGCGTAATGAGCAGTTCTTC. Amino acid sequence: CASSLRNEQFF.

This clonotype was counted many times. The rearrangement joins TRBV12-3 or TRBV12-4 to TRBJ2-7; weak D call: TRBD2 (6 bases). Trimming removed 6 bases at V and 2 bases at J, with 17 bases between. This CDR3 region has 15 residues. DNA of the CDR3: TGTGCCAGCAGCCCTGGGACTCCCGCTCCCTACGAGCAGTACTTC. Translated: CASSPGTPAPYEQYF.

This clonotype was detected ten times or more. The V gene is TRBV7-2, the J gene TRBJ2-7; weak D call: TRBD1 (5 bases). This CDR3 has 13 amino acids. CDR1 and CDR2 from the germline V gene are SGHTA and FQGNSA. The V end was cut by 5 bases, the J end by 3 bases, with 11 bases between. This CDR3 is CASSPFQGYEQYF. CDR3 DNA sequence: TGTGCCAGCAGCCCTTTTCAGGGCTACGAGCAGTACTTC.

This clonotype was counted between two and nine times. DNA of the CDR3: TGCGCCAGCAGCTTGGCCTCGACTAGACGCCGCACAGATACGCAGTATTTT. Translating gives CASSLASTRRRTDTQYF. The rearrangement uses TRBV5-1 and TRBJ2-3, with D possibly TRBD2 on 6 matching bases. The germline CDR1 and CDR2 sequences are SGHRS and YFSETQ. Trimming pared 0 bases from V and 1 base from J, leaving 15 bases between. CDR3 length equals 17 residues.

This clonotype was seen a handful of times. The chain links TRBV20-1 to TRBJ2-5; TRBD2 aligns across 9 bases. The CDR3 totals 15 residues. Trimming cost V 6 bases and J 1 base; bases outside gene matches: 9. Germline V lookup: CDR1 DFQATT, CDR2 SNEGSKA (reference sequence). DNA of the CDR3: TGCAGTGCCACCCGCCTAGCGGGGCTCCAAGAGACCCAGTACTTC. Residues: CSATRLAGLQETQYF.

This clonotype was found a few times. The chain recombines TRBV6-6 with TRBJ2-2; possible D gene TRBD1, 6 bases. CDR3 length: 14 residues. Trimming stripped 6 bases from V and 5 bases from J, with 13 bases between. Germline V gene sequence: CDR1 MNHNY, CDR2 SVGAGI (reference sequence). The CDR3 DNA reads as TGTGCCAGCAGCAGTGAAAGGGGGACCGGGGAGCTGTTTTTT. Its protein is CASSSERGTGELFF.

The chain employs TRBV2 and TRBJ2-7; D is perhaps TRBD2 (6 bases). Germline CDR1 and CDR2: SNHLY and FYNNEI. V was shortened by 8 bases and J by 0 bases, with 11 bases between the two germline ends. This CDR3 is 13 amino acids long. As DNA, the CDR3 is TGTGCCAGCGGTAGCGGTCGCTCCTACGAGCAGTACTTC. Amino acid sequence: CASGSGRSYEQYF. Filled out from reference TRBV2 and TRBJ2-7, the complete variable domain reads EPEVTQTPSHQVTQMGQEVILRCVPISNHLYFYWYRQILGQKVEFLVSFYNNEISEKSEIFDDQFSVERPDGSNFTLKIRSTKLEDSAMYFCASGSGRSYEQYFGPGTRLTVT.